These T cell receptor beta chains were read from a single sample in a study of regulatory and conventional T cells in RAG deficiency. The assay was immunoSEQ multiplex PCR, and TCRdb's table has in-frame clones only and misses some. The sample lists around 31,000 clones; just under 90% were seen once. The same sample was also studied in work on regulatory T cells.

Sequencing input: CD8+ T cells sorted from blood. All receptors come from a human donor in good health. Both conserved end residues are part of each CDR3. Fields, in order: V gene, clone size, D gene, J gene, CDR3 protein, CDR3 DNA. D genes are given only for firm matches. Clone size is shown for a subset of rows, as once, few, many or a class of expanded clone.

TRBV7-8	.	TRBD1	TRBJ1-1	CASSSLPGQANTEAFF	TGTGCCAGCAGCTCATTACCGGGACAGGCGAACACTGAAGCTTTCTTT
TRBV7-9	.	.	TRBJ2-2	CASSSGENTGELFF	TGTGCCAGCAGCTCCGGGGAGAACACCGGGGAGCTGTTTTTT
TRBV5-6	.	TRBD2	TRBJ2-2	CASSPPSDGTSGGTGELFF	TGTGCCAGCAGCCCGCCGTCAGATGGGACTAGCGGAGGCACCGGGGAGCTGTTTTTT
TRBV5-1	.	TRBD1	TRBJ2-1	CASSLYRTGVNEQFF	TGCGCCAGCAGCTTGTATCGGACAGGGGTGAATGAGCAGTTCTTC
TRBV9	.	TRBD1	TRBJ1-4	CASSYSRGDNEKLFF	TGTGCCAGCAGCTACTCCAGGGGGGATAATGAAAAACTGTTTTTT
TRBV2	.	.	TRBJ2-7	CASSEEGGFDEQYF	TGTGCCAGCAGTGAAGAAGGGGGGTTCGACGAGCAGTACTTC
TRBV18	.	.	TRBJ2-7	CATTGSNLYEQYF	TGTGCCACCACCGGGTCAAACTTGTACGAGCAGTACTTC
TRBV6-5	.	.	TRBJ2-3	CASRRGLRTDTQYF	TGTGCCAGCAGGCGCGGGCTCCGCACAGATACGCAGTATTTT
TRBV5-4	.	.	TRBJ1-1	CASRPDQGPTEAFF	TGTGCCAGCAGGCCAGATCAGGGACCCACTGAAGCTTTCTTT
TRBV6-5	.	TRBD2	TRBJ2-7	CASSFLAGGPTDEQYF	TGTGCCAGCAGTTTCCTAGCGGGAGGGCCGACTGACGAGCAGTACTTC
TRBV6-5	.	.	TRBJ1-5	CASSPGTGQPQHF	TGTGCCAGCAGTCCTGGGACTGGACAGCCCCAGCATTTT
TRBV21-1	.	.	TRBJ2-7	CASSGRESYEQYF	TGTGCCAGCAGCGGGCGGGAGTCCTACGAGCAGTACTTC
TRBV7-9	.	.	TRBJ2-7	CASSLVSASKGEQYF	TGTGCCAGCAGCTTAGTCTCCGCATCTAAGGGGGAGCAGTACTTC
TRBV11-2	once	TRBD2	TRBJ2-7	CASSFGGGTYEQYF	TGTGCCAGCAGCTTTGGCGGGGGGACCTACGAGCAGTACTTC
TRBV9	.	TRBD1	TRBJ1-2	CASTSLGGAEGYTF	TGTGCCAGCACTTCCCTAGGGGGCGCGGAAGGCTACACCTTC
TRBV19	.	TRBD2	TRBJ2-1	CASIPSTSGAYNEQFF	TGTGCCAGTATCCCCTCTACTAGCGGGGCCTACAATGAGCAGTTCTTC
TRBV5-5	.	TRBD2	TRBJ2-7	CASIPLAYSYEQYF	TGTGCCAGCATCCCACTAGCGTACTCCTACGAGCAGTACTTC
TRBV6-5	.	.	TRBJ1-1	CASSYSRGTEAFF	TGTGCCAGCAGTTACTCGAGGGGCACTGAAGCTTTCTTT
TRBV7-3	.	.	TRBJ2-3	CASSLDQGTDTQYF	TGTGCCAGCAGCTTAGATCAGGGAACAGATACGCAGTATTTT
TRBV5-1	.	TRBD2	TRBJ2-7	CASSRTSGREQYF	TGCGCCAGCAGCAGGACTAGCGGGAGGGAGCAGTACTTC
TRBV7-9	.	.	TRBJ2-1	CASSGGRTDPSYNEQFF	TGTGCCAGCAGCGGGGGAAGGACAGATCCCTCCTACAATGAGCAGTTCTTC
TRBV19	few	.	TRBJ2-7	CASSITPGATYEQYF	TGTGCCAGTAGTATCACCCCGGGCGCCACCTACGAGCAGTACTTC
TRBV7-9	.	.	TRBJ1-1	CASRGGTEAFF	TGTGCCAGCAGGGGGGGGACTGAAGCTTTCTTT
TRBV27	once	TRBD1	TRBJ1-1	CASSLIPDRGEAFF	TGTGCCAGCAGTTTAATCCCGGACAGGGGCGAAGCTTTCTTT
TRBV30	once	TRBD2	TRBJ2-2	CAWDFTSDNTGELFF	TGTGCCTGGGACTTTACTAGCGATAACACCGGGGAGCTGTTTTTT
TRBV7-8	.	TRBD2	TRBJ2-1	CASSLASGGGYNEQFF	TGTGCCAGCAGCTTAGCGAGCGGGGGAGGATACAATGAGCAGTTCTTC
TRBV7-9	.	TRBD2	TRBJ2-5	CASSDSSGGLLQETQYF	TGTGCCAGCAGCGACTCTAGCGGGGGACTACTCCAAGAGACCCAGTACTTC
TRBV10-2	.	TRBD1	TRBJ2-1	CASSWGTGGSFNEQFF	TGCGCCAGCAGTTGGGGAACAGGGGGCTCCTTCAATGAGCAGTTCTTC
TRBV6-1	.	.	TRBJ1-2	CASSEDNGGNYGYTF	TGTGCCAGCAGTGAGGACAACGGGGGGAACTATGGCTACACCTTC
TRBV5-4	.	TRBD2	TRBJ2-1	CASSFIRTSGGSYNEQFF	TGTGCCAGCAGCTTCATTCGGACTAGCGGGGGCTCCTACAATGAGCAGTTCTTC
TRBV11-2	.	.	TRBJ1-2	CASSSGTNYGYTF	TGTGCCAGCAGCTCGGGGACGAACTATGGCTACACCTTC
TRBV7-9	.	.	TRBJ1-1	CASSLNSLNTEAFF	TGTGCCAGCAGCTTAAACAGTCTGAACACTGAAGCTTTCTTT
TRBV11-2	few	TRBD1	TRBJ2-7	CASSYSGGSDYEQYF	TGTGCCAGCAGCTATTCAGGGGGAAGTGACTACGAGCAGTACTTC